The sequence of this TCR beta chain was determined in a study of blood T cell repertoires in COVID-19. Assay used: immunoSEQ multiplex PCR; TCRdb lists only in-frame clones, some missing. The data hold 75,000 to 90,000 clones, with roughly 78% observed a single time. V was pared by 4 bases and J by 4 bases, with 11 bases of the junction left unmatched. The germline V gene encodes CDR1 SGHRS and CDR2 YFSETQ. The length of the CDR3 is 18 residues. The sequencing input was peripheral blood. The chain carries TRBV5-1 and TRBJ2-6; 10 nucleotides match TRBD1. This clonotype was obtained from a man in his 60s with COVID-19, enrolled during active disease. The CDR3 loop is CASSHIGTGAVGANVLTF. As DNA, the CDR3 is TGCGCCAGCAGCCATATAGGGACAGGGGCCGTCGGGGCCAACGTCCTGACTTTC.